Listed here are 3 T cell receptor beta chains from one sample, sequenced in a study of shared clonotypes between healthy human individuals. TCRdb's copy holds only in-frame clones and misses some; the assay was immunoSEQ multiplex PCR. The sample has approximately 480,000 clones; roughly 79% are singletons. Sequenced input: PBMCs. The receptors originated from a woman between 35 and 50 years old in good health. Some clones in this sample may be carry-over from other donors' samples.

This clone was recorded a few times. The chain uses TRBV12-5 and TRBJ2-7; D gene unclear. Germline CDR1 is LGHNT and CDR2 is FRNRAP. V was cut by 1 base and J by 7 bases, with 8 bases left in between. This CDR3 is built from 12 residues. The CDR3 loop reads CASGLDLTEQYF. CDR3 sequence (DNA): TGTGCTAGTGGTTTGGACTTGACAGAGCAGTACTTC.

The chain has TRBV30 and TRBJ2-7; unclear D gene. The CDR3 length is 14 residues. Trimming took 1 base from V and 3 from J, leaving 13 bases between them. From germline, CDR1 is GTSNPN and CDR2 SVGIG (reference sequence). Written as DNA, the CDR3 is TGTGCCTGGAGTGGTCTGGTAACACACTACGAGCAGTACTTC. Protein sequence: CAWSGLVTHYEQYF.

This clone was picked up a small number of times. The chain employs TRBV28 and TRBJ1-4, with D hard to call. This CDR3 is built from 12 residues. Germline CDR1 is MDHEN and CDR2 is SYDVKM. Trimming stripped 5 bases from V and 6 bases from J, with 7 bases between. The chain's CDR3 is CASSSGDEKLFF. Written as DNA, the CDR3 is TGTGCCAGCAGTAGTGGAGATGAAAAACTGTTTTTT.